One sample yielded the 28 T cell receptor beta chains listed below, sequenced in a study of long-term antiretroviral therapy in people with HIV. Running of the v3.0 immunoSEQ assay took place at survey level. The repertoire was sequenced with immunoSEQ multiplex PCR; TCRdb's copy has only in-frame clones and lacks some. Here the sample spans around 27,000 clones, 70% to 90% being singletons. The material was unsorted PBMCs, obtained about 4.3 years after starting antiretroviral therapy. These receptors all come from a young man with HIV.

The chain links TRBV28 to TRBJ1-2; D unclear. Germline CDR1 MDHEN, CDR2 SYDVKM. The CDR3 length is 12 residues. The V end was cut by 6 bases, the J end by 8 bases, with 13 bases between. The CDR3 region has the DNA TGTGCCAGCAGGCCACCCTCGCGAGGCTACACCTTC. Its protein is CASRPPSRGYTF.

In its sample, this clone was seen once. This CDR3 reads CAWSTGNEQFF. Here the CDR3 DNA reads TGTGCCTGGAGTACTGGCAATGAGCAGTTCTTC. The chain joins TRBV30 to TRBJ2-1; D not certain. Per the germline V gene, CDR1 is GTSNPN and CDR2 is SVGIG (reference sequence). This CDR3 region has 11 residues. The ends were cut back, 2 bases at V and 6 bases at J, with 5 bases in the middle. Variable domain in full (rest from reference TRBV30 and TRBJ2-1): SQTIHQWPATLVQPVGSPLSLECTVEGTSNPNLYWYRQAAGRGLQLLFYSVGIGQISSEVPQNLSASRPQDRQFILSSKKLLLSDSGFYLCAWSTGNEQFFGPGTRLTVL.

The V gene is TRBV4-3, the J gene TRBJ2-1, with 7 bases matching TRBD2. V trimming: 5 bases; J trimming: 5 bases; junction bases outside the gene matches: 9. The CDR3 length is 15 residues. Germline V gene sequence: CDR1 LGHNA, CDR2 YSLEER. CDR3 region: CASSYRWLADNEQFF. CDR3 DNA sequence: TGCGCCAGCAGCTACCGGTGGCTAGCGGACAATGAGCAGTTCTTC.

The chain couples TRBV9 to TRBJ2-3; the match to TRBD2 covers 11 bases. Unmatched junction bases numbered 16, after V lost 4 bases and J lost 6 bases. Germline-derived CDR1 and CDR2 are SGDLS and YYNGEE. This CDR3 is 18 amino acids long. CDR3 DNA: TGTGCCAGCAGCTCGACAGGAACGGGGACTAGCGGAGGGGATACGCAGTATTTT. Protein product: CASSSTGTGTSGGDTQYF. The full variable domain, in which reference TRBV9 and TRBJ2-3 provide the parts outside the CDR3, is DSGVTQTPKHLITATGQRVTLRCSPRSGDLSVYWYQQSLDQGLQFLIQYYNGEERAKGNILERFSAQQFPDLHSELNLSSLELGDSALYFCASSSTGTGTSGGDTQYFGPGTRLTVL.

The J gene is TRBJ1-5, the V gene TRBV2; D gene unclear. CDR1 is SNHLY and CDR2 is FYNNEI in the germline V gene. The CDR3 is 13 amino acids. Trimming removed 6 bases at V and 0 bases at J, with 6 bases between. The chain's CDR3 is CASRKSSNQPQHF. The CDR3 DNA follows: TGTGCCAGCAGGAAATCTAGCAATCAGCCCCAGCATTTT.

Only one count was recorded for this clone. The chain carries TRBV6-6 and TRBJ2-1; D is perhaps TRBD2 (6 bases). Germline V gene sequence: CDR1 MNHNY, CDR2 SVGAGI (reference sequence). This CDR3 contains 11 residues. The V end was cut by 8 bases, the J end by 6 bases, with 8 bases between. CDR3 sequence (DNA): TGTGCCAGCTCGACTAGCAATGAGCAGTTCTTC. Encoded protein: CASSTSNEQFF.

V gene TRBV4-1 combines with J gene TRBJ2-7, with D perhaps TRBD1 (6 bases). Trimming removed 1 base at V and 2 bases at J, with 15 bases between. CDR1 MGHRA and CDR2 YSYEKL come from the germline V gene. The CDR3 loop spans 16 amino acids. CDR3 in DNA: TGCGCCAGCAGCCAAGTTCCGAGACAGGATACCTACGAGCAGTACTTC. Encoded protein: CASSQVPRQDTYEQYF.

The CDR3 bases are TGTGCCAGCAGCCCAGGATTCTACGAGCAGTACTTC. It codes for CASSPGFYEQYF. The V call is TRBV27, the J call TRBJ2-7; D gene unclear. Trimming removed 6 bases from V and 3 bases from J, with 9 bases in between. The CDR3 contains 12 residues. The germline gives CDR1 MNHEY, CDR2 SMNVEV (reference sequence).

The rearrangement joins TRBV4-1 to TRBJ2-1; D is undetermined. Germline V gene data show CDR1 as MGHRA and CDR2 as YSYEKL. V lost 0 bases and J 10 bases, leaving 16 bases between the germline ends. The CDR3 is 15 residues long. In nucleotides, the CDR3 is TGCGCCAGCAGCCAAGATCTTGGGTTGAGATTAGAGCAGTTCTTC. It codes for CASSQDLGLRLEQFF.

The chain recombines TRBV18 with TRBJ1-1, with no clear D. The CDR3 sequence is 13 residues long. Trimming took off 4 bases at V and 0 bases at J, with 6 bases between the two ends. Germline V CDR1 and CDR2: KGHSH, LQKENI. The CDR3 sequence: CASSLEMNTEAFF. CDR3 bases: TGTGCCAGCTCACTGGAGATGAACACTGAAGCTTTCTTT. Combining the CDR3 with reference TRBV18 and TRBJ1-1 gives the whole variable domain NAGVMQNPRHLVRRRGQEARLRCSPMKGHSHVYWYRQLPEEGLKFMVYLQKENIIDESGMPKERFSAEFPKEGPSILRIQQVVRGDSAAYFCASSLEMNTEAFFGQGTRLTVV.

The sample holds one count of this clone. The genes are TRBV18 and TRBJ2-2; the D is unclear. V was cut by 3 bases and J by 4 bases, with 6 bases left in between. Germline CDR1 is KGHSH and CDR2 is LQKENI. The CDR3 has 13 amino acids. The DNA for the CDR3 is TGTGCCAGCTCACCGGACCCCACCGGGGAGCTGTTTTTT. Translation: CASSPDPTGELFF.

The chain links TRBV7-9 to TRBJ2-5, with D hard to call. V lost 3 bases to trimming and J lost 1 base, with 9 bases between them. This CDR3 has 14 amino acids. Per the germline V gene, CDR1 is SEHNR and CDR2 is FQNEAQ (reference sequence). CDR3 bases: TGTGCCAGCAGCTTCTCGGCTAGCCAAGAGACCCAGTACTTC. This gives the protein CASSFSASQETQYF.

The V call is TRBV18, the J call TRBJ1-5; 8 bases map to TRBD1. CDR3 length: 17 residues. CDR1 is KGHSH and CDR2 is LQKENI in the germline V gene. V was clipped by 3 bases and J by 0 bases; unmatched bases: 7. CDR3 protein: CASSPTGTGYSNQPQHF. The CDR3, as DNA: TGTGCCAGCTCACCGACCGGGACAGGCTATAGCAATCAGCCCCAGCATTTT.

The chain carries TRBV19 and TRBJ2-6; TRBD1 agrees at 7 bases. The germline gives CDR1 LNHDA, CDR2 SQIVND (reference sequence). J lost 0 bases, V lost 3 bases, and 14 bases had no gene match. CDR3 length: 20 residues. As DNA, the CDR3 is TGTGCCAGTAGTATTAGGGGGCTGACTGCTGCTAACTCTGGGGCCAACGTCCTGACTTTC. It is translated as CASSIRGLTAANSGANVLTF.

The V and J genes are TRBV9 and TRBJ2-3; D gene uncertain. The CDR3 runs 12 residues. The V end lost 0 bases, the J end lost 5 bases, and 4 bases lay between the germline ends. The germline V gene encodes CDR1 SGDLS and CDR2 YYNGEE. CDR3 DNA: TGTGCCAGCAGCGTAGATGGAGATACGCAGTATTTT. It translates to CASSVDGDTQYF.

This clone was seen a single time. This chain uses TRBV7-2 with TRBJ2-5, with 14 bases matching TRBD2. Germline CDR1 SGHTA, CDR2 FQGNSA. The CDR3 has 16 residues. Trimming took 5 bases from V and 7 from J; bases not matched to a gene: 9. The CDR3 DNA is TGTGCCAGCAGCCCGGCCGGGACTAGCGGGGGTGGGACCCAGTACTTC. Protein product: CASSPAGTSGGGTQYF. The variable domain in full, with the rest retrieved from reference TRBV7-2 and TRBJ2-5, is GAGVSQSPSNKVTEKGKDVELRCDPISGHTALYWYRQSLGQGLEFLIYFQGNSAPDKSGLPSDRFSAERTGGSVSTLTIQRTQQEDSAVYLCASSPAGTSGGGTQYFGPGTRLLVL.

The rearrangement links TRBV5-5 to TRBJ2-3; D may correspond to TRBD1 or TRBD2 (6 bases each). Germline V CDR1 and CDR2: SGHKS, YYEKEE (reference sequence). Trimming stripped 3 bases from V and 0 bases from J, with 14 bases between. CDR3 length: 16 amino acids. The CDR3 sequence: CASSSGGGPSTDTQYF. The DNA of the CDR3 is TGTGCCAGCAGCTCCGGGGGCGGCCCTAGCACAGATACGCAGTATTTT.

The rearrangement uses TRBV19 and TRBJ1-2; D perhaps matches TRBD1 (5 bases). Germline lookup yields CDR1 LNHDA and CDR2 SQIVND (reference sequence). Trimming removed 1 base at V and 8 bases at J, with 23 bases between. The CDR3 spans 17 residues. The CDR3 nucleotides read TGTGCCAGTAGTATAGTCGGGCCCCAGGGACCCTCTGGGGGCTACACCTTC. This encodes CASSIVGPQGPSGGYTF.

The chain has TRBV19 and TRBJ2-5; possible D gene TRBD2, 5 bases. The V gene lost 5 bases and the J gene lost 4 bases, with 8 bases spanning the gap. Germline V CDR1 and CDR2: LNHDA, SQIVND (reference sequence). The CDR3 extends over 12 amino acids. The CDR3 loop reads CASSSGGETQYF. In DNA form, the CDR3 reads TGTGCCAGTAGTTCTGGAGGAGAGACCCAGTACTTC.

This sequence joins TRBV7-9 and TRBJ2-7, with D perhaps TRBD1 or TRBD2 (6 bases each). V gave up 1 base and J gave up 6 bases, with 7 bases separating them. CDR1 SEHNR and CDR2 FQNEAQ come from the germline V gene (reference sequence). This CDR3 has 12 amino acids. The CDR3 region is CASSLEGGEQYF. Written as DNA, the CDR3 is TGTGCCAGCAGCTTAGAGGGGGGCGAGCAGTACTTC.

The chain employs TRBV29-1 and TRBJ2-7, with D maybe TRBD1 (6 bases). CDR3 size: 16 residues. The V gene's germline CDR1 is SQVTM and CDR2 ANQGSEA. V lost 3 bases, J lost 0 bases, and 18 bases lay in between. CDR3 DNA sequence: TGCAGCGTTGAGTTAGAGTTGGACAGTAGCTCCTACGAGCAGTACTTC. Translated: CSVELELDSSSYEQYF.

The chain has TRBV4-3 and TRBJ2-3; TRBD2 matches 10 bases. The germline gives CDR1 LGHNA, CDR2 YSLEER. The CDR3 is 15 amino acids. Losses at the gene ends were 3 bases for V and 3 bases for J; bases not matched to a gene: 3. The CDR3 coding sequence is TGCGCCAGCAGCCACTTAGCGGGGGGAACAGATACGCAGTATTTT. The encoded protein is CASSHLAGGTDTQYF.

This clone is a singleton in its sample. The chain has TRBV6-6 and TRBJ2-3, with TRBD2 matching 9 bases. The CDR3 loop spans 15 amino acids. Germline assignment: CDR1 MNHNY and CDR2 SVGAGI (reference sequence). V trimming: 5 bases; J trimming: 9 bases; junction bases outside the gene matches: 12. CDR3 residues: CASSTGSSGTRTQYF. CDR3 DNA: TGTGCCAGCAGTACCGGTTCTAGCGGGACACGAACGCAGTATTTT.

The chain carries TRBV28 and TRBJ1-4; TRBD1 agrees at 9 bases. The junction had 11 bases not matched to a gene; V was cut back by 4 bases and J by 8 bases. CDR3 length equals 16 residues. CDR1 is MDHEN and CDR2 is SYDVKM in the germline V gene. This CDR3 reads CASSSPEGDRVEKLFF. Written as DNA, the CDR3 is TGTGCCAGCAGTTCCCCCGAGGGGGACAGGGTCGAAAAACTGTTTTTT.

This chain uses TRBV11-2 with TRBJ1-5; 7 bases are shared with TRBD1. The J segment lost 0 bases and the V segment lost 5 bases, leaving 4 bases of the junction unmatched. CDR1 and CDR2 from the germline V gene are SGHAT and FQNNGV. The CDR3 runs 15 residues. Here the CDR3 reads CASSRGTDSNQPQHF. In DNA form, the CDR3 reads TGTGCCAGCAGCCGCGGGACAGATAGCAATCAGCCCCAGCATTTT.

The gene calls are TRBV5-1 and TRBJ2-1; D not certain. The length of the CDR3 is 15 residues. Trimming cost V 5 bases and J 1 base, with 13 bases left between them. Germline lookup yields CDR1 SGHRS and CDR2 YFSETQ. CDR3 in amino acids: CASRFGGDSYNEQFF. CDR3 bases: TGCGCCAGCAGGTTTGGCGGTGATTCCTACAATGAGCAGTTCTTC. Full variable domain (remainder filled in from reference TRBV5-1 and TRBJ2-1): KAGVTQTPRYLIKTRGQQVTLSCSPISGHRSVSWYQQTPGQGLQFLFEYFSETQRNKGNFPGRFSGRQFSNSRSEMNVSTLELGDSALYLCASRFGGDSYNEQFFGPGTRLTVL.

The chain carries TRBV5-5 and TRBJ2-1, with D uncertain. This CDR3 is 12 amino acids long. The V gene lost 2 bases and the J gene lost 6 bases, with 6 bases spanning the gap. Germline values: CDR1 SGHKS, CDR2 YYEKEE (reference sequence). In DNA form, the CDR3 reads TGTGCCAGCAGCTTTTGGGGCAATGAGCAGTTCTTC. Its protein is CASSFWGNEQFF.

The CDR3 reads CASSESRPGELFF. In DNA, the CDR3 is TGCGCCAGCAGTGAGTCTCGGCCCGGGGAGCTGTTTTTT. The chain recombines TRBV10-2 with TRBJ2-2; D is unresolved. V was shortened by 0 bases and J by 6 bases, with 5 bases between the two germline ends. The germline V gene encodes CDR1 WSHSY and CDR2 SAAADI. The CDR3 has 13 amino acids.